A single sample gave rise to the 12 T cell receptor beta chains below, sequenced in a study of identical twins' blood T cells. TCRdb re-called the 5' RACE reads with MiXCR, one entry per CDR3 protein. The sample holds 350,000 to 400,000 distinct CDR3 sequences, roughly 28% seen once. Sequences were obtained from PBMCs. These TCRs come from a woman aged 18-49 years in good health.

This chain connects TRBV24-1 to TRBJ1-1; D not certain. The CDR3 has 13 residues. Germline values: CDR1 KGHDR, CDR2 SFDVKD. The V gene lost 7 bases and the J gene lost 1 base, with 9 bases spanning the gap. CDR3 residues: CATRRTENTEAFF. Here the CDR3 DNA reads TGTGCCACCAGAAGGACGGAGAACACTGAAGCTTTCTTT.

As for this clonotype: Germline and junction disagree at one end, which may indicate a read error. The rearrangement uses TRBV7-9 and TRBJ1-3; D gene uncertain. This CDR3 is built from 16 residues. CDR1 and CDR2 (germline): SEHNR, FQNEAQ (reference sequence). Here the CDR3 DNA reads TGTGCCAGCAGCTTAGCTGGCACGAGCTCTGGAGACACCATATATTTT. Protein: CASSLAGTSSGDTIYF.

The J gene is TRBJ2-3, the V gene TRBV10-3; no reliable D call. CDR1 and CDR2 (germline): ENHRY, SYGVKD. This CDR3 spans 16 amino acids. Trimming took off 3 bases at V and 0 bases at J, with 13 bases between the two ends. CDR3 DNA sequence: TGTGCCATCAGTGAACCTTCGAAAACTAGCACAGATACGCAGTATTTT. This gives the protein CAISEPSKTSTDTQYF.

About this clonotype itself: This may be a read error, as it is one base from a much larger clone. The chain uses TRBV20-1 and TRBJ2-3; TRBD2 is a possible D gene (6 bases). Germline V CDR1 and CDR2: DFQATT, SNEGSKA (reference sequence). The CDR3 runs 16 residues. The CDR3 nucleotides read TGCAGTGCTGGAGAAGGACTACGTCCCCGGAAGGGTACGCAGTATTTT. Encoded protein: CSAGEGLRPRKGTQYF.

The CDR3 nucleotides read TGTGCCAGCAGCCCCACCCAGACTGATACGCAGTATTTT. Residues: CASSPTQTDTQYF. The rearrangement uses TRBV11-2 and TRBJ2-3; D gene unclear. The V and J ends lost 5 bases and 6 bases respectively, with 12 bases between them. The germline CDR1 and CDR2 sequences are SGHAT and FQNNGV. The CDR3 consists of 13 residues. Full variable domain (remainder filled in from reference TRBV11-2 and TRBJ2-3): EAGVAQSPRYKIIEKRQSVAFWCNPISGHATLYWYQQILGQGPKLLIQFQNNGVVDDSQLPKDRFSAERLKGVDSTLKIQPAKLEDSAVYLCASSPTQTDTQYFGPGTRLTVL.

This chain connects TRBV2 to TRBJ2-1; 10 bases are a match to TRBD1. Germline V gene sequence: CDR1 SNHLY, CDR2 FYNNEI. This CDR3 has 13 amino acids. V shed 4 bases, J shed 7 bases, and the junction held 1 base outside the gene matches. The CDR3: CASSVGQGNEQFF. CDR3 DNA sequence: TGTGCCAGCAGTGTGGGACAGGGGAATGAGCAGTTCTTC.

This chain links TRBV20-1 with TRBJ2-2; TRBD1 agrees at 7 bases. This CDR3 has 14 amino acids. CDR1 is DFQATT and CDR2 is SNEGSKA in the germline V gene (reference sequence). V trimming: 6 bases; J trimming: 4 bases; junction bases outside the gene matches: 8. The CDR3 loop is CSARGPQGTGELFF. The CDR3 DNA is TGCAGTGCAAGGGGGCCCCAGGGCACCGGGGAGCTGTTTTTT.

Remarks on this clonotype: One end of the junction does not line up with germline, which may come from a read error. The V call is TRBV3-1, the J call TRBJ2-4, with 7 nucleotides matching TRBD1. Germline-derived CDR1 and CDR2 are LGHDT and YNNKEL (reference sequence). This CDR3 is 15 amino acids long. CDR3 amino acids: CASSQGQGAKDIQYF. The CDR3 nucleotides read TGTGCCAGCAGCCAAGGACAGGGAGCCAAAGACATTCAGTACTTC.

This chain connects TRBV20-1 to TRBJ1-1; no definite D call. Per germline, CDR1 DFQATT and CDR2 SNEGSKA (reference sequence). This CDR3 region has 15 residues. V gave up 3 bases and J gave up 5 bases, with 19 bases separating them. CDR3 nucleotide sequence: TGCAGTGCTAGCGTACTCCCAGGTGCCGGGACTGAAGCTTTCTTT. Residues: CSASVLPGAGTEAFF.

This chain uses TRBV29-1 with TRBJ1-1; D not certain. Germline loops: CDR1 SQVTM, CDR2 ANQGSEA. The CDR3 covers 9 residues. V lost 4 bases to trimming and J lost 6 bases, with 3 bases between them. CDR3 sequence (DNA): TGCAGCGTTGGTGCTGAAGCTTTCTTT. Translating gives CSVGAEAFF.

This CDR3 reads CASSLDTWRLAGPNTGELFF. CDR3 DNA sequence: TGTGCCAGCAGCTTAGATACGTGGAGACTAGCGGGACCGAACACCGGGGAGCTGTTTTTT. The genes are TRBV11-2 and TRBJ2-2; 11 bases are a match to TRBD2. The CDR3 is made up of 20 amino acids. J gave up 0 bases and V 0 bases, and 9 bases lay outside the gene matches. Germline V gives CDR1 SGHAT, CDR2 FQNNGV.

The CDR3 here is CASSRFGVGYEQYF. The CDR3 DNA sequence: TGTGCCAGCAGCCGTTTTGGAGTGGGTTACGAGCAGTACTTC. The chain combines TRBV14 with TRBJ2-7; D is undetermined. This CDR3 is 14 amino acids long. The V end was cut by 4 bases, the J end by 4 bases, with 14 bases between. Germline V gene data show CDR1 as SGHDN and CDR2 as FVKESK.